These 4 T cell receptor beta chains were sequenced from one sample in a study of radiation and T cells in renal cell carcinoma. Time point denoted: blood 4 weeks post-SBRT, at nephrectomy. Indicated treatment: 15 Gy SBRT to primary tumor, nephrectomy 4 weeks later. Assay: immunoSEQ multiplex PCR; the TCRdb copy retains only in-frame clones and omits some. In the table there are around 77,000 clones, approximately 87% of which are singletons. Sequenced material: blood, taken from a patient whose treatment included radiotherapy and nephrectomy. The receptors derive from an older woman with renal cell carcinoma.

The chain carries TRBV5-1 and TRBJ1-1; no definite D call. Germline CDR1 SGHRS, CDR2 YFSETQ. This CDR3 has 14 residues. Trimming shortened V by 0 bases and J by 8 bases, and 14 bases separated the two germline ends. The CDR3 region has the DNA TGCGCCAGCAGCTTGGACGCGGGGAGGCGGGAAGCTTTCTTT. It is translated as CASSLDAGRREAFF.

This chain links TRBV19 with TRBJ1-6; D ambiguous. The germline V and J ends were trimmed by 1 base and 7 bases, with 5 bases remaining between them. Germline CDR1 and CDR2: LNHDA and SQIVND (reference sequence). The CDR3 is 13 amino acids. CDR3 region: CASSIGENSPLHF. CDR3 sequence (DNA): TGTGCCAGTAGTATAGGGGAGAATTCACCCCTCCACTTT.

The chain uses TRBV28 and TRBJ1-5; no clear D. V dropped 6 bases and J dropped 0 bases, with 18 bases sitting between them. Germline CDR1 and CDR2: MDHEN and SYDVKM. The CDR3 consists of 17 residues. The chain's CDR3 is CASRTFRTDYSNQPQHF. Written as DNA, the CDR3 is TGTGCCAGCAGGACCTTTCGGACGGATTATAGCAATCAGCCCCAGCATTTT. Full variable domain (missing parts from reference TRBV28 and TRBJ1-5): DVKVTQSSRYLVKRTGEKVFLECVQDMDHENMFWYRQDPGLGLRLIYFSYDVKMKEKGDIPEGYSVSREKKERFSLILESASTNQTSMYLCASRTFRTDYSNQPQHFGDGTRLSIL.

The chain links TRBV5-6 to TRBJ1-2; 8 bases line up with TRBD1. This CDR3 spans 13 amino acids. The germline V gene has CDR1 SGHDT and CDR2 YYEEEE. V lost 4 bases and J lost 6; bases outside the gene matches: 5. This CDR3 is CASSLGQVNGYTF. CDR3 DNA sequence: TGTGCCAGCAGCCTGGGACAGGTGAATGGCTACACCTTC.